The entry below describes one T cell receptor (beta chain). These data come from a study of blood T cell repertoires in COVID-19. Per the authors' pipeline: Amplification of reference gene primers was used by the study to estimate nucleated cell counts. Sequencing used immunoSEQ multiplex PCR; TCRdb keeps in-frame clones, though not all of them. V, J and clone size were drawn from that table, and D and trimming were deduced from the DNA. The sample yields tens of thousands of clones, 83% seen once. The CDR3 covers 15 residues. CDR1 LNHNV and CDR2 YYDKDF come from the germline V gene (reference sequence). The V end was cut by 1 base, the J end by 6 bases, with 14 bases between.

This chain uses TRBV15 with TRBJ2-3, with D possibly TRBD1 on 6 matching bases. This receptor was obtained from a human donor in a cohort sampled during active COVID-19. Sequencing input: peripheral blood. CDR3 DNA: TGTGCCACCAGCAGAGGTACAGGGCCAGTGGATACGCAGTATTTT. Protein product: CATSRGTGPVDTQYF.